These T cell receptor beta chains were read from a single sample in a study of T cells in Graves' hyperthyroidism and ophthalmopathy. TCRdb independently ran MiXCR on the multiplex PCR reads; one entry per CDR3 protein. Among roughly 700,000 distinct CDR3 sequences, roughly a third were seen once, and the ten largest hold roughly 30%. Sequences were obtained from blood. The receptors come from a woman in her 40s with Graves' hyperthyroidism. CDR3s include the opening cysteine and the closing phenylalanine or tryptophan. The order of the fields is V gene, D gene, clone size, J gene, CDR3 protein, CDR3 DNA. D genes are given only for firm matches. A row's size may be missing; if present it is once, few, many or a size class.

TRBV19	NA	many	TRBJ1-2	CASSRHRTPNYGYTF	TGTGCCAGTAGTAGACACAGGACGCCTAACTATGGCTACACCTTC
TRBV5-1	NA	NA	TRBJ1-1	CASSLWVSRMNTEALF	TGCGCCAGCAGCTTGTGGGTCAGTCGCATGAACACTGAAGCTCTCTTT
TRBV7-2	NA	many	TRBJ2-7	CASSLGPQAYEQYF	TGTGCCAGCAGCTTAGGGCCCCAGGCATACGAGCAGTACTTC
TRBV11-2	NA	few	TRBJ2-7	CASSPSWVYEQYF	TGTGCCAGCAGCCCCTCATGGGTCTACGAGCAGTACTTC
TRBV7-9	NA	NA	TRBJ2-1	CASSIGGSSYNEQFF	TGTGCCAGCAGCATCGGGGGCAGCTCCTACAATGAGCAGTTCTTC
TRBV4-2	TRBD1	few	TRBJ1-2	CASSQETGGRGYTF	TGTGCCAGCAGCCAAGAGACAGGGGGCCGTGGCTACACCTTC
TRBV7-9	NA	NA	TRBJ2-7	CASSLSAPYEQYF	TGTGCCAGCAGCTTGTCGGCCCCCTACGAGCAGTACTTC
TRBV6-4	NA	many	TRBJ1-2	CASSQGTTSYGYTF	TGTGCCAGCAGCCAAGGGACAACCAGCTATGGCTACACCTTC
TRBV7-2	NA	NA	TRBJ2-7	CASSLAASRAGTYEQYF	TGTGCCAGCAGCCTAGCTGCGTCAAGAGCCGGAACCTACGAGCAGTACTTC
TRBV7-9	TRBD1	NA	TRBJ1-1	CASSSQGEVEAFF	TGTGCCAGCAGCTCACAGGGGGAAGTTGAAGCTTTCTTT
TRBV28	NA	NA	TRBJ2-7	CASSMRVLPSYEQYF	TGTGCCAGCAGTATGAGAGTCTTACCATCCTACGAGCAGTACTTC
TRBV12-3/TRBV12-4	NA	many	TRBJ1-5	CASSLLGFEELDQPQHF	TGTGCCAGCAGTTTACTCGGGTTTGAGGAATTGGATCAGCCCCAGCATTTT
TRBV7-2	NA	NA	TRBJ2-5	CASSLMGERQETQYF	TGTGCCAGCAGTCTTATGGGGGAACGACAAGAGACCCAGTACTTC
TRBV7-9	TRBD1	NA	TRBJ1-4	CASSLESTGREKLFF	TGTGCCAGCAGCTTGGAGTCGACAGGGCGCGAAAAACTGTTTTTT
TRBV7-9	NA	few	TRBJ1-1	CASSRHREMNTEAFF	TGTGCCAGCAGCAGACACAGGGAAATGAACACTGAAGCTTTCTTT
TRBV9	NA	NA	TRBJ2-7	CASSLAAGLHYGQYF	TGTGCCAGCAGCCTGGCCGCGGGGCTCCACTACGGGCAGTACTTC
TRBV20-1	NA	many	TRBJ2-7	CSARRETGASGIGYEQYF	TGCAGTGCTAGACGGGAGACAGGGGCGAGCGGGATAGGCTACGAGCAGTACTTC
TRBV6-5	NA	many	TRBJ1-4	CASSEGRLGEKLFF	TGTGCCAGCAGTGAGGGCCGCCTCGGGGAAAAACTGTTTTTT
TRBV9	TRBD1	NA	TRBJ1-4	CASSVTPSPGQGADEKLFF	TGTGCCAGCAGCGTAACTCCTAGCCCGGGACAGGGGGCGGATGAAAAACTGTTTTTT
TRBV29-1	TRBD1	NA	TRBJ2-7	CSVRDGTGGFYEQYF	TGCAGCGTCCGGGACGGGACAGGGGGTTTTTACGAGCAGTACTTC
TRBV7-9	NA	many	TRBJ1-1	CASRPGDTEAFF	TGTGCCAGCAGGCCGGGGGACACTGAAGCTTTCTTT
TRBV5-1	TRBD1	NA	TRBJ1-1	CASSGQGATEAFF	TGCGCCAGCAGTGGACAGGGGGCCACTGAAGCTTTCTTT
TRBV4-1	NA	NA	TRBJ2-2	CASSQDQEGAMAGELFF	TGCGCCAGCAGCCAAGATCAGGAGGGGGCAATGGCCGGGGAGCTGTTTTTT
TRBV12-3/TRBV12-4	NA	few	TRBJ2-7	CASSLYNEDYEQYF	TGTGCCAGCAGTTTATACAATGAGGACTACGAGCAGTACTTC
TRBV7-8	NA	NA	TRBJ2-1	CASSSIVDEQFF	TGTGCCAGCAGCTCCATAGTGGATGAGCAGTTCTTC
TRBV11-2	NA	NA	TRBJ1-6	CASRRGEDTLGNSLLHF	TGTGCCAGCAGAAGGGGGGAGGACACCCTGGGTAATTCACTCCTCCACTTT
TRBV20-1	TRBD1	many	TRBJ1-6	CSAFGQDLYNSPLHF	TGCAGTGCCTTCGGACAGGACTTATATAATTCACCCCTCCACTTT
TRBV5-1	TRBD1	NA	TRBJ2-5	CASSFDRGDETQYF	TGCGCCAGCAGCTTCGACAGGGGGGACGAGACCCAGTACTTC
TRBV12-3/TRBV12-4	NA	few	TRBJ1-2	CASKPQTGYYGYTF	TGTGCCAGCAAACCCCAAACAGGGTACTATGGCTACACCTTC